The TCR beta chain described here comes from a study of cytomegalovirus exposure and HLA in healthy donors. Regarding the study as a whole: The study recorded 150 to 200 TCR beta chains that were cytomegalovirus-associated. As a later analysis showed, several of the most significant clusters appeared to be linked to common viral pathogens.

Amplification used 60 Vbeta primers and 13 Jbeta primers. Libraries were prepared by immunoSEQ multiplex PCR; TCRdb keeps only in-frame clonotypes and omits some of them. This table has 180,000 or so clones, approximately 83% appearing once. A remark on this clone: Its specificity is not known.

The CDR3 extends over 15 amino acids. Germline CDR1 and CDR2: LNHDA and SQIVND (reference sequence). V gave up 5 bases and J gave up 4 bases, with 17 bases separating them. The chain is built from TRBV19 and TRBJ1-2, with D maybe TRBD1 (6 bases). The specimen sequenced was PBMCs. The sequence was collected from a man younger than 35 in good health and CMV-seropositive. CDR3 in DNA: TGTGCCAGTAGTGCTGACAAACAGGGTTTCTATGGCTACACCTTC. It codes for CASSADKQGFYGYTF.